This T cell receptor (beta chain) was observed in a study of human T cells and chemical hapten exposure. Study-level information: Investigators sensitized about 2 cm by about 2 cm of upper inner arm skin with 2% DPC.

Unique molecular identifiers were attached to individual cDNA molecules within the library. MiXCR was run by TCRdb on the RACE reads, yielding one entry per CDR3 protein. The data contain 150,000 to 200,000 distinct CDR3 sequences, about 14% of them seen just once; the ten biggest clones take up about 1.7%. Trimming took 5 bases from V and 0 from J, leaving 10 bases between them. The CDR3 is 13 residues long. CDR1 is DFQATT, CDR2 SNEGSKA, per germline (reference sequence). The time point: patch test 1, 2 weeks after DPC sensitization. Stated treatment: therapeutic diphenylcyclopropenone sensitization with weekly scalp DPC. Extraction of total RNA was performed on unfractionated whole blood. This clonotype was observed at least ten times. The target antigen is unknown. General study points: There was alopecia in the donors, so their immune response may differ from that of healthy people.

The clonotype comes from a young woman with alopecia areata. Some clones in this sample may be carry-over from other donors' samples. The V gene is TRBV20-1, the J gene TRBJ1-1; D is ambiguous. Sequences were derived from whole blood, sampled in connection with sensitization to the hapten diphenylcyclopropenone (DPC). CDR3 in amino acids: CSAESSLNTEAFF. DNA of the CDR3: TGCAGTGCTGAATCTTCCCTGAACACTGAAGCTTTCTTT.